These T cell receptor beta chains were read from a single sample in a study of blood T cell repertoires in COVID-19. The assay was immunoSEQ multiplex PCR, and TCRdb's table has in-frame clones only and misses some. Here the sample spans some 46,000 clones, 65% to 85% being singletons. What was sequenced was peripheral blood. The receptors shown here come from a woman of 80 years or more with acute or convalescent COVID-19. The CDR3 runs from the conserved cysteine through the conserved F or W. D genes are given only for firm matches. Size tells how often a clone was seen (once, few, many) or the class of an expanded clone, and some rows leave it out.

j_call,v_call,clone_size,d_call,cdr3_nt,cdr3_aa
TRBJ1-1,TRBV14,-,-,TGTGCCAGCAGCCAAGATCTGGGCAGGGTACACACTGAAGCTTTCTTT,CASSQDLGRVHTEAFF
TRBJ1-6,TRBV6-5,few,TRBD1,TGTGCCAGCAGGCCCGGGGACAGGGGAAATTCACCCCTCCACTTT,CASRPGDRGNSPLHF
TRBJ1-1,TRBV19,medium-sized,TRBD1,TGTGCCAGTAGTCAGGGGGAGTCAGTGGGGGCTTTCTTT,CASSQGESVGAFF
TRBJ2-1,TRBV21-1,-,-,TGTGCCAGCAGCAAAGGGGACAGGGTTTCCGACAATGAGCAGTTCTTC,CASSKGDRVSDNEQFF
TRBJ2-3,TRBV27,-,-,TGTGCCACAACGACTACCCGCACAGATACGCAGTATTTT,CATTTTRTDTQYF
TRBJ1-3,TRBV5-6,once,-,TGTGCCAGCAGGCTCAGGGGTTCCTCTGGAAACACCATATATTTT,CASRLRGSSGNTIYF
TRBJ1-5,TRBV2,-,-,TGTGCCAGCAGTGAAGCTGGAGGGCTACAGCCCCAGCATTTT,CASSEAGGLQPQHF
TRBJ1-1,TRBV3-1/TRBV3-2,once,-,TGTGCCAGCAGCCAAGAGAGCGGGTTGAACACTGAAGCTTTCTTT,CASSQESGLNTEAFF
TRBJ1-2,TRBV5-4,few,TRBD1,TGTGCCAGCAGCCCAGGAGGACAGGACATCTATGGCTACACCTTC,CASSPGGQDIYGYTF
TRBJ2-1,TRBV11-2,-,TRBD2,TGTGCCAGCAGCCCTGTGGCGGGGGGGTACTCCTACAATGAGCAGTTCTTC,CASSPVAGGYSYNEQFF
TRBJ1-4,TRBV7-9,-,-,TGTGCCAGCAGCTCCGCATCGGGTGGGGGGACGGGAAATGAAAAACTGTTTTTT,CASSSASGGGTGNEKLFF
TRBJ1-6,TRBV6-5,-,-,TGTGCCAGCCTAGAGGGCGGTTTACCCCTCCACTTT,CASLEGGLPLHF
TRBJ2-2,TRBV3-1/TRBV3-2,few,-,TGTGCCAGCAGCCAAGCGGGGACCGGGGAGCTGTTTTTT,CASSQAGTGELFF
TRBJ1-5,TRBV7-9,few,-,TGTGCCAGCAGCATTGGTGACAACCCCGGTCAGCCCCAGCATTTT,CASSIGDNPGQPQHF
TRBJ2-1,TRBV12-5,-,-,TGTGCTAGTGGTTTGGTTCCTTACCGGGACACAAACAATGAGCAGTTCTTC,CASGLVPYRDTNNEQFF
TRBJ2-7,TRBV5-1,-,-,TGCGCCAGCAGCTTGGAAGGCCAGGGGATGCACGAGCAGTACTTC,CASSLEGQGMHEQYF
TRBJ1-1,TRBV7-9,-,-,TGTGCCAGCAGCTATGGGGACTTTGAAGCTTTCTTT,CASSYGDFEAFF
TRBJ1-5,TRBV3-1/TRBV3-2,-,-,TGTGCCAGCAGCCAAGACTGGGGGAGGAATCAGCCCCAGCATTTT,CASSQDWGRNQPQHF
TRBJ1-5,TRBV30,-,-,TGTGCCTGGAGTGTTGGGGGGGATCAGCCCCAGCATTTT,CAWSVGGDQPQHF
TRBJ2-4,TRBV2,once,TRBD1,TGTGCCAGCAGTGAACCCGACAGGGGGGCCATTCAGTACTTC,CASSEPDRGAIQYF
TRBJ1-6,TRBV6-5,once,TRBD1,TGTGCCAGCAGTTACTCTGGACAGGTAGCGAATTCACCCCTCCACTTT,CASSYSGQVANSPLHF
TRBJ1-2,TRBV6-4,-,-,TGTGCCAGCAGCCTTAAACAGGGAGCTAACTATGGCTACACCTTC,CASSLKQGANYGYTF
TRBJ2-7,TRBV18,-,TRBD2,TGTGCCAGCTCACCTAGCGGGGCCACCTACGAGCAGTACTTC,CASSPSGATYEQYF
TRBJ2-5,TRBV5-1,-,TRBD1,TGCGCCAGCAGCCTCAGTCCCGGGACAGGGGAAGAGACCCAGTACTTC,CASSLSPGTGEETQYF
TRBJ1-2,TRBV6-1,-,-,TGTGCCAGCAGTGAACGATTCAGACTGGTCCTATATGGCTACACCTTC,CASSERFRLVLYGYTF
TRBJ1-3,TRBV1,-,-,TGCACCAGCAGCCAGGCACAGGGGGCGCATCTGAATCTCATCGAAGACACCATATATTTT,CTSSQAQGAHLNLIEDTIYF
TRBJ2-2,TRBV24-1,-,-,TGTGCCACCAGTGATTTTCAGAACACCGGGGAGCTGTTTTTT,CATSDFQNTGELFF
TRBJ1-5,TRBV27,-,-,TGTGCCAGCAGTTATTATAGCAATCAGCCCCAGCATTTT,CASSYYSNQPQHF
TRBJ1-5,TRBV11-2,-,-,TGTGCCAGCAGCTCTACCGGGACACGGAATCAGCCCCAGCATTTT,CASSSTGTRNQPQHF
TRBJ2-1,TRBV6-4,few,-,TGTGCCAGCAGTGACTCGATATGGGAGGTCAATGAGCAGTTCTTC,CASSDSIWEVNEQFF
TRBJ1-1,TRBV14,-,TRBD1,TGTGCCAGCAGCCAAGTTGAGACAGGGTACACTGAAGCTTTCTTT,CASSQVETGYTEAFF
TRBJ1-2,TRBV6-5,-,TRBD1,TGTGCCAGCATGGGACAGAACTATGGCTACACCTTC,CASMGQNYGYTF
TRBJ1-1,TRBV14,few,-,TGTGCCAGCAGCCAGGAGGGGATACGGTACACTGAAGCTTTCTTT,CASSQEGIRYTEAFF
TRBJ2-3,TRBV11-2,-,TRBD1,TGTGCCAGCAGCTTAGCACAGGGGACAGATACGCAGTATTTT,CASSLAQGTDTQYF
TRBJ2-5,TRBV18,-,TRBD1,TGTGCCAGCTCACCACGGACAGGGGAGGGAGAGACCCAGTACTTC,CASSPRTGEGETQYF
TRBJ2-1,TRBV2,-,TRBD1,TGTGCCAGCAGTCCCGGGACAGGGAACTACAATGAGCAGTTCTTC,CASSPGTGNYNEQFF
TRBJ1-1,TRBV14,-,-,TGTGCCAGCAGGAGGATCGAGCCGAACACTGAAGCTTTCTTT,CASRRIEPNTEAFF